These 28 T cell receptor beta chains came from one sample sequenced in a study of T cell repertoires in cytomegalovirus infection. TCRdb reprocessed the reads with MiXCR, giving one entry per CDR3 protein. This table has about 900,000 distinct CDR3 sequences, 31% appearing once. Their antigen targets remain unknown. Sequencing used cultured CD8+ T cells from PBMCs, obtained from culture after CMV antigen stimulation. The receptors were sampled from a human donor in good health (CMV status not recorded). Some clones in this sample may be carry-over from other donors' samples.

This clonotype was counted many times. In DNA form, the CDR3 reads TGTGCCGCGGCCCGGAGCTCCTACAATGAGCAGTTCTTC. Translation: CAAARSSYNEQFF. This chain joins TRBV7-8 and TRBJ2-1; D gene ambiguous. Trimming took 11 bases from V and 0 from J, leaving 11 bases between them. The CDR3 runs 13 residues. CDR1 is SGHVS and CDR2 is FQNEAQ in the germline V gene.

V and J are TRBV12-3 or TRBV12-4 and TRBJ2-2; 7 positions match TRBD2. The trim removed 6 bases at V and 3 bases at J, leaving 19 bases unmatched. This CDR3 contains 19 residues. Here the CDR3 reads CASSRPKRDITPDTGELFF. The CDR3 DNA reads TGTGCCAGCAGCCGACCTAAGCGGGATATAACCCCCGACACCGGGGAGCTGTTTTTT.

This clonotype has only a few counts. The CDR3 sequence: CASSESGEAYNEQFF. The CDR3 DNA follows: TGTGCCAGCAGTGAGTCCGGGGAGGCCTACAATGAGCAGTTCTTC. The chain combines TRBV25-1 with TRBJ2-1, with D possibly matching TRBD2 (6 bases). Trimming removed 3 bases from V and 2 bases from J, with 11 bases in between. CDR3 size: 15 residues. In germline, CDR1 is MGHDK, CDR2 SYGVNS.

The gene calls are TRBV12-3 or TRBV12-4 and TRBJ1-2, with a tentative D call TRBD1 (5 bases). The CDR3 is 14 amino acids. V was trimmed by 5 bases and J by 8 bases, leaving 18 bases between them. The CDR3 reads CASSTSKGRFGYTF. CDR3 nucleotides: TGTGCCAGCAGTACCTCAAAGGGACGGTTCGGCTACACCTTC.

The CDR3 coding sequence is TGTGCCAGCAGCAGTGACAGGGGGTGGACCGGGGAGCTGTTTTTT. It specifies CASSSDRGWTGELFF. The V and J genes are TRBV7-9 and TRBJ2-2; TRBD1 aligns across 9 bases. The CDR3 contains 15 residues. Germline V gives CDR1 SEHNR, CDR2 FQNEAQ (reference sequence). V gave up 5 bases and J gave up 5 bases; unmatched junction bases: 6. Together with reference TRBV7-9 and TRBJ2-2, the CDR3 gives the full variable domain: DTGVSQNPRHKITKRGQNVTFRCDPISEHNRLYWYRQTLGQGPEFLTYFQNEAQLEKSRLLSDRFSAERPKGSFSTLEIQRTEQGDSAMYLCASSSDRGWTGELFFGEGSRLTVL.

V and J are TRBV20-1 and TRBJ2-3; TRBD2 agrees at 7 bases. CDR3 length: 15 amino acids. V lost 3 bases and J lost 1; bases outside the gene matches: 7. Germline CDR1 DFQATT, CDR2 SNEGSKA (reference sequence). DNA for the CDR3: TGCAGTGCTAGGTCCCAGCGGGACCGCACAGATACGCAGTATTTT. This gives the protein CSARSQRDRTDTQYF.

CDR3 sequence: CASSYSSLAGGRSTDTQYF. The CDR3 DNA reads as TGTGCCAGCAGTTACTCGTCCCTAGCGGGGGGGCGCAGTACAGATACGCAGTATTTT. The chain recombines TRBV6-6 with TRBJ2-3; TRBD2 matches at 12 bases. This CDR3 is built from 19 residues. V lost 0 bases and J lost 3; bases outside the gene matches: 10. Germline loops: CDR1 MNHNY, CDR2 SVGAGI (reference sequence).

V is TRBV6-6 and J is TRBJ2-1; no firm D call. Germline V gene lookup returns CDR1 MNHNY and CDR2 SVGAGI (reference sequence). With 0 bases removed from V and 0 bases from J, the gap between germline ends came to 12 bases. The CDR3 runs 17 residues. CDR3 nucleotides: TGTGCCAGCAGTTACTCCAACGGTGCTAGCTCCTACAATGAGCAGTTCTTC. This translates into CASSYSNGASSYNEQFF.

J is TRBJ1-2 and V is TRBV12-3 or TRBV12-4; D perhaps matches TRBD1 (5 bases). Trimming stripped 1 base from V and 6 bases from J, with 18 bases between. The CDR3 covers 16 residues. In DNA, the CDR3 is TGTGCCAGCAGTTTAGGGGACTCTAACAGAGGGCATGGCTACACCTTC. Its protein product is CASSLGDSNRGHGYTF.

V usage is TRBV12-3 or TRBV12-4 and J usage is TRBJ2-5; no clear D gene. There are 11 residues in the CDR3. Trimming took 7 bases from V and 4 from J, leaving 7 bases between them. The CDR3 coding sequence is TGTGCCAGCATGGTTTCAGAGACCCAGTACTTC. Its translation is CASMVSETQYF.

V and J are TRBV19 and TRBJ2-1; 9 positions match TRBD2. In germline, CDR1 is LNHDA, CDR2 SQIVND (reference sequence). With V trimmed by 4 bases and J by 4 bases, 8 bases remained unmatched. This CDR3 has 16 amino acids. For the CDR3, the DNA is TGTGCCAGTAGTAACGGAGGGCGGGGGGGTTACAATGAGCAGTTCTTC. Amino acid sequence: CASSNGGRGGYNEQFF.

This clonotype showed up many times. The CDR3 here is CASSFSKTYEQYF. The CDR3 bases are TGTGCCAGCAGCTTTAGCAAGACCTACGAGCAGTACTTC. The V call is TRBV7-9, the J call TRBJ2-7; D remains unclear. This CDR3 spans 13 amino acids. Germline V gene lookup returns CDR1 SEHNR and CDR2 FQNEAQ (reference sequence). V gave up 3 bases and J gave up 2 bases, with 8 bases separating them.

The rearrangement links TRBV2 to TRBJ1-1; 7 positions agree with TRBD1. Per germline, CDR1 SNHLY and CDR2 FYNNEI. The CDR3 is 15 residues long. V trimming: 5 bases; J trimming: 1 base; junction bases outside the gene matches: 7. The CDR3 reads CASSWDSTGNTEAFF. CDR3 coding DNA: TGTGCCAGCAGTTGGGACAGTACAGGGAACACTGAAGCTTTCTTT.

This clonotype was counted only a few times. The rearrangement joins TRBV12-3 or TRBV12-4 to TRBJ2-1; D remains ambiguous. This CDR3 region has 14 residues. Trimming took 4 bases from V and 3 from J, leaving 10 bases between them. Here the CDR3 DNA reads TGTGCCAGCAGTTCCTTGGACCGCTACAATGAGCAGTTCTTC. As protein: CASSSLDRYNEQFF.

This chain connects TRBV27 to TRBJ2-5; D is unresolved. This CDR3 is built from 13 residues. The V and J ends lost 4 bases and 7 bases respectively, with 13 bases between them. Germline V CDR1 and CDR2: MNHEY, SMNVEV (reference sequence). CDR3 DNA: TGTGCCAGCAGTTCCCATCCCCTAAGGACCCAGTACTTC. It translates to CASSSHPLRTQYF.

The CDR3 DNA is TGTGCCAGCAGTTGGGACCACCTCTCCTACGAGCAGTACGTC. Translation gives CASSWDHLSYEQYV. The chain uses TRBV6-6 and TRBJ2-7; D possibly matches TRBD1 or TRBD2 (5 bases each). V lost 4 bases and J lost 0, with 10 bases in between. In germline, CDR1 is MNHNY, CDR2 SVGAGI (reference sequence). This CDR3 has 14 residues.

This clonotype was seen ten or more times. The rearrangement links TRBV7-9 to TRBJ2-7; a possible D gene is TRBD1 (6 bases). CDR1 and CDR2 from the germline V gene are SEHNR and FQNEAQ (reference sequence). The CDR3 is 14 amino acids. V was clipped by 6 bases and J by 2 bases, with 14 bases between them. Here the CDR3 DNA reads TGTGCCAGCAGTCAGACAGGCGGAACCTACGAGCAGTACTTC. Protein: CASSQTGGTYEQYF.

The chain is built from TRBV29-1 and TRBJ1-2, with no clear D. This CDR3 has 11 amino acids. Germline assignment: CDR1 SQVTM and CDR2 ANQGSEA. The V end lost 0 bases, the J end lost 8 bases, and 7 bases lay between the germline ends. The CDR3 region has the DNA TGCAGCGTTGAAGATAGAAAAGGCTACACCTTC. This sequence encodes CSVEDRKGYTF.

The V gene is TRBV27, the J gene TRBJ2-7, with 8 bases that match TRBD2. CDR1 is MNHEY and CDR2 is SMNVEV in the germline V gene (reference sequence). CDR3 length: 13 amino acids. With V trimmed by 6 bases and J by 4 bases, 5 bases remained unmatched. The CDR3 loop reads CASSGGGPYEQYF. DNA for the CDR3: TGTGCCAGCAGCGGCGGGGGGCCTTACGAGCAGTACTTC.

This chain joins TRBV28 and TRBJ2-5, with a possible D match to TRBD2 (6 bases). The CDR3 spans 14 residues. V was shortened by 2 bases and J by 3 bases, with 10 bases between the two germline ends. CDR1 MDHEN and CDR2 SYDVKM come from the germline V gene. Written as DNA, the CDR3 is TGTGCCAGCAGTTTAAACAGGAGGGAAGAGACCCAGTACTTC. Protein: CASSLNRREETQYF.

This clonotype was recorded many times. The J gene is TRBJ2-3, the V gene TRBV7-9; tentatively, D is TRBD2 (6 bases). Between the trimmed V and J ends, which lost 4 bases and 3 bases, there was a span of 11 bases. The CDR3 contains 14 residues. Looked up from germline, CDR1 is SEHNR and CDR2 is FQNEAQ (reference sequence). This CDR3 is CASSSSGLTDTQYF. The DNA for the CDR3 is TGTGCCAGCAGCTCTTCCGGACTAACAGATACGCAGTATTTT.

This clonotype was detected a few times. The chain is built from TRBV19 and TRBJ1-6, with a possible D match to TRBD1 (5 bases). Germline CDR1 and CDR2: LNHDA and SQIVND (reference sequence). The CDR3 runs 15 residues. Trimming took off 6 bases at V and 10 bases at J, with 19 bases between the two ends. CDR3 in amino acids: CASSSDSDLRSPLHF. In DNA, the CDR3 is TGTGCCAGTAGCTCCGACAGCGACCTTAGGTCACCCCTCCACTTT. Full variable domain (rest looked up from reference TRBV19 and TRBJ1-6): DGGITQSPKYLFRKEGQNVTLSCEQNLNHDAMYWYRQDPGQGLRLIYYSQIVNDFQKGDIAEGYSVSREKKESFPLTVTSAQKNPTAFYLCASSSDSDLRSPLHFGNGTRLTVT.

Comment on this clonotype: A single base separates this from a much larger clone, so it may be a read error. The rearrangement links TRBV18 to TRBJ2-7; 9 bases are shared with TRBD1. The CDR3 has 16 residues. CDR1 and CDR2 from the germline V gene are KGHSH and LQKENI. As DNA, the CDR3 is TGTGTCAGCTCACCGCGGACAGGGGCTGAAGGGTACGAGCAGTACTTC. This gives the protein CVSSPRTGAEGYEQYF.

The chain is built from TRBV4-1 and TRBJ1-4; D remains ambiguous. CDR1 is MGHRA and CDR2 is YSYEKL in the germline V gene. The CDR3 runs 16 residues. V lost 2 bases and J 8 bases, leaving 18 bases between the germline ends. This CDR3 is CASSQIPGSPLEKLFF. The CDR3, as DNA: TGCGCCAGCAGCCAAATACCGGGATCGCCTCTGGAAAAACTGTTTTTT.

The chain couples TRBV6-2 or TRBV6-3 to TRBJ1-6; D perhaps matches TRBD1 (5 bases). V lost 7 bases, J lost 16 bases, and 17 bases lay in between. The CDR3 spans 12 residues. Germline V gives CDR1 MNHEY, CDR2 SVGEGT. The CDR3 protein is CASTSSGAYLHF. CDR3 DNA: TGTGCCAGCACCTCAAGCGGGGCCTATCTCCACTTT.

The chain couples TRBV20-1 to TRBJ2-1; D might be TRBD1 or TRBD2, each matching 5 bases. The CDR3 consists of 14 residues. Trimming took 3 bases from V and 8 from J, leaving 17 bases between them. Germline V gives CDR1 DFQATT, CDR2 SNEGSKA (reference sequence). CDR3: CSARTQGVWDEQFF. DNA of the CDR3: TGCAGTGCTAGGACCCAGGGAGTCTGGGATGAGCAGTTCTTC.

The CDR3 DNA reads TGCGCCAGCAGCCAAGAACGAGGGGGGATTGAAGAGACCCAGTACTTC. Translated: CASSQERGGIEETQYF. This chain links TRBV4-1 with TRBJ2-5; the D gene could be TRBD1 or TRBD2 (6 bases each). Trimming stripped 0 bases from V and 3 bases from J, with 14 bases between. Germline V CDR1 and CDR2: MGHRA, YSYEKL. The CDR3 runs to 16 residues.

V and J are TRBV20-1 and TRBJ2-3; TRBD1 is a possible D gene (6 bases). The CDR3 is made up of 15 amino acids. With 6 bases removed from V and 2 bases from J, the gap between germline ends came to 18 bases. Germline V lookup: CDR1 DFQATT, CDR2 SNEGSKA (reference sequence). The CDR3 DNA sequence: TGCAGTGCCAGACACCGGGACAAAAACACAGATACGCAGTATTTT. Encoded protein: CSARHRDKNTDTQYF.